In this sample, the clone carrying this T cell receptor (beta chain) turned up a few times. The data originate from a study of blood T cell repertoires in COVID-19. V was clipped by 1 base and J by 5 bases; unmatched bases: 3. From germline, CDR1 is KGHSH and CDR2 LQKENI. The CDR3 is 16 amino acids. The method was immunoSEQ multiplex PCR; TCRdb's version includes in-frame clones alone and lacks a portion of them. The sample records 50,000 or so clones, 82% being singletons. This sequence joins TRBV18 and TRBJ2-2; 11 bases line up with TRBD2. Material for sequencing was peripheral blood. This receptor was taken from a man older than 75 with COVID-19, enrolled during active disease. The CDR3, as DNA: TGTGCCAGCTCACCACGGGCTAGCGGGAGGACCGGGGAGCTGTTTTTT. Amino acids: CASSPRASGRTGELFF.